One and the same sample provided the 21 T cell receptor beta chains below, sequenced in a study of T cell responses to AZD1222 COVID-19 vaccine. Generated by immunoSEQ multiplex PCR, the TCRdb table keeps only in-frame clones and is missing some. The table has 95,000 to 150,000 clones, roughly nine tenths seen once. This material consisted of peripheral blood, taken on day 0 of AZD1222 vaccination. The origin of the receptors is an adult in good health.

This clone was recorded once. J is TRBJ2-1 and V is TRBV2, with 7 bases matching TRBD2. J was trimmed by 2 bases and V by 4 bases; bases with no gene match: 2. This CDR3 has 14 residues. Germline CDR1 and CDR2: SNHLY and FYNNEI. CDR3 residues: CASSASGPYNEQFF. CDR3 bases: TGTGCCAGCAGTGCTAGCGGTCCCTACAATGAGCAGTTCTTC.

The chain has TRBV9 and TRBJ2-3, with 10 nucleotides matching TRBD2. Germline CDR1 SGDLS, CDR2 YYNGEE. After removal of 3 bases from V and 2 bases from J, the junction contained 3 bases not matched to a gene. There are 15 residues in the CDR3. The CDR3 region is CASSGTSGVTDTQYF. The CDR3 DNA sequence: TGTGCCAGCAGCGGTACTAGCGGGGTCACAGATACGCAGTATTTT.

The chain employs TRBV6-5 and TRBJ2-3; D assignment may be TRBD1 or TRBD2 (6 bases each). Germline V gene data show CDR1 as MNHEY and CDR2 as SVGAGI. V shed 5 bases and J shed 4 bases, with 13 bases lying between them. The CDR3 loop spans 14 amino acids. The CDR3 protein is CASSPRGPPDTQYF. In DNA, the CDR3 is TGTGCCAGCAGTCCCCGGGGGCCCCCAGATACGCAGTATTTT.

The V gene is TRBV5-1, the J gene TRBJ2-5; the match to TRBD2 covers 10 bases. CDR1 and CDR2 (germline): SGHRS, YFSETQ. The ends lost 2 bases at V and 0 bases at J; junction bases unmatched: 7. This CDR3 region has 17 residues. CDR3 region: CASSLGNSGRYQETQYF. CDR3 bases: TGCGCCAGCAGCTTAGGGAATAGCGGGAGGTACCAAGAGACCCAGTACTTC.

V usage is TRBV27 and J usage is TRBJ2-3; D perhaps matches TRBD2 (5 bases). The CDR3 has 13 amino acids. The germline CDR1 and CDR2 sequences are MNHEY and SMNVEV (reference sequence). Deletions cut 6 bases from V and 1 base from J, with 8 bases between. The CDR3 sequence is CASRDLGTDTQYF. Written as DNA, the CDR3 is TGTGCCAGCAGGGACTTAGGCACAGATACGCAGTATTTT.

Only a few counts were recorded for this clone. Here the CDR3 reads CASSLERAGLFYEQYF. In DNA, the CDR3 is TGCGCCAGCAGCCTGGAACGGGCAGGGTTATTCTACGAGCAGTACTTC. The gene calls are TRBV4-3 and TRBJ2-7; weak D call: TRBD1 (5 bases). The CDR3 extends over 16 amino acids. Germline CDR1 and CDR2: LGHNA and YSLEER. Trimming stripped 4 bases from V and 3 bases from J, with 19 bases between.

This chain connects TRBV2 to TRBJ1-5, with D perhaps matching TRBD1 (5 bases). V was trimmed by 7 bases and J by 3 bases, leaving 19 bases between them. The CDR3 is 16 amino acids. Germline V gives CDR1 SNHLY, CDR2 FYNNEI. Here the CDR3 reads CASNVGGGTNNQPQHF. CDR3 DNA sequence: TGTGCCAGCAACGTTGGCGGGGGAACTAACAATCAGCCCCAGCATTTT. Based on the CDR3 plus reference TRBV2 and TRBJ1-5, the full variable domain is EPEVTQTPSHQVTQMGQEVILRCVPISNHLYFYWYRQILGQKVEFLVSFYNNEISEKSEIFDDQFSVERPDGSNFTLKIRSTKLEDSAMYFCASNVGGGTNNQPQHFGDGTRLSIL.

The chain has TRBV19 and TRBJ1-5, with D uncertain. V was trimmed by 3 bases and J by 0 bases, leaving 12 bases between them. The CDR3 totals 16 residues. Germline V gives CDR1 LNHDA, CDR2 SQIVND (reference sequence). CDR3 sequence reads: CASSMEWGYSNQPQHF. CDR3 DNA: TGTGCCAGTAGTATGGAGTGGGGATATAGCAATCAGCCCCAGCATTTT.

The table lists this clone with a count of one. This chain uses TRBV5-1 with TRBJ1-1; no clear D. Trimming removed 2 bases at V and 0 bases at J, with 8 bases between. The CDR3 consists of 14 residues. From germline, CDR1 is SGHRS and CDR2 YFSETQ. CDR3 in amino acids: CASSFRVMNTEAFF. CDR3 DNA sequence: TGCGCCAGCAGCTTTAGAGTCATGAACACTGAAGCTTTCTTT.

This clone was picked up one time. The V gene is TRBV27, the J gene TRBJ1-5, with D possibly matching TRBD1 (5 bases). CDR1 and CDR2 from the germline V gene are MNHEY and SMNVEV (reference sequence). V was shortened by 2 bases and J by 6 bases, with 11 bases between the two germline ends. The CDR3 has 14 residues. The CDR3 DNA reads TGTGCCAGCAGTTTAACTGGGGCAGGTCAGCCCCAGCATTTT. This encodes CASSLTGAGQPQHF.

The CDR3 DNA follows: TGTGCCAGCGGGGACAGGCGCCAAGAGACCCAGTACTTC. Its translation is CASGDRRQETQYF. This chain uses TRBV2 with TRBJ2-5, with 8 bases fitting TRBD1. The V gene end was trimmed by 8 bases and the J gene end by 1 base; junction bases not matched to a gene: 3. Germline lookup yields CDR1 SNHLY and CDR2 FYNNEI. This CDR3 comprises 13 residues.

This clone was found once. J is TRBJ2-5 and V is TRBV14; 7 nucleotides line up with TRBD1. CDR3 size: 18 residues. The V and J ends lost 4 bases and 5 bases, in that order; junction bases with no gene match: 19. In germline, CDR1 is SGHDN, CDR2 FVKESK. CDR3 DNA: TGTGCCAGCAGCCCCGAACAGGGGACCTCTAAATGGGCGGAGACCCAGTACTTC. This encodes CASSPEQGTSKWAETQYF.

In its sample, this clone was seen once. This same CDR3 is encoded by further DNA sequences in the sample. The chain has TRBV4-3 and TRBJ1-2; D might be TRBD1 (5 bases). This CDR3 has 14 amino acids. Germline CDR1 is LGHNA and CDR2 is YSLEER. Trimming stripped 0 bases from V and 7 bases from J, with 12 bases between. The CDR3 coding sequence is TGCGCCAGCAGCCAAGATCGGGGACTAGGTGGCTACACCTTC. Its translation: CASSQDRGLGGYTF.

As DNA, the CDR3 is TGTGCCAGCAGTTTGGGGGTCCTGACCACCTTC. Protein: CASSLGVLTTF. The V and J genes are TRBV28 and TRBJ1-2, with TRBD1 as a possible D gene (5 bases). Trimming stripped 3 bases from V and 13 bases from J, with 12 bases between. CDR1 is MDHEN and CDR2 is SYDVKM in the germline V gene. The CDR3 length is 11 residues.

CDR3 residues: CASSSDQTSGRADTQYF. The DNA for the CDR3 is TGTGCCAGCAGCTCCGATCAGACTAGCGGGAGGGCAGATACGCAGTATTTT. V and J are TRBV7-9 and TRBJ2-3; 14 positions match TRBD2. Germline V gives CDR1 SEHNR, CDR2 FQNEAQ (reference sequence). The CDR3 consists of 17 residues. The V gene end was trimmed by 4 bases and the J gene end by 4 bases; junction bases not matched to a gene: 7. Full variable domain (rest looked up from reference TRBV7-9 and TRBJ2-3): DTGVSQNPRHKITKRGQNVTFRCDPISEHNRLYWYRQTLGQGPEFLTYFQNEAQLEKSRLLSDRFSAERPKGSFSTLEIQRTEQGDSAMYLCASSSDQTSGRADTQYFGPGTRLTVL.

The chain employs TRBV4-1 and TRBJ2-7; TRBD2 is a possible D gene (6 bases). The germline CDR1 and CDR2 sequences are MGHRA and YSYEKL. Trimming pared 3 bases from V and 2 bases from J, leaving 17 bases between. The CDR3 is 16 residues long. The CDR3 sequence: CASSHPAGRGTYEQYF. In nucleotides, the CDR3 is TGCGCCAGCAGCCACCCCGCGGGGCGGGGAACCTACGAGCAGTACTTC.

This sequence joins TRBV12-3 or TRBV12-4 and TRBJ2-1; no clear D. CDR3 length: 11 amino acids. V was trimmed by 3 bases and J by 9 bases, leaving 6 bases between them. The CDR3 here is CASSLRAEQFF. DNA for the CDR3: TGTGCCAGCAGTTTGAGAGCTGAGCAGTTCTTC.

The gene calls are TRBV3-1 (or the pseudogene TRBV3-2) and TRBJ1-2; the D gene is possibly TRBD1 (6 bases). The CDR3 totals 15 residues. The germline V gene encodes CDR1 LGHDT and CDR2 YNNKEL (reference sequence). Deletions cut 4 bases from V and 6 bases from J, with 18 bases between. CDR3: CASSLVSQGRDGYTF. In nucleotides, the CDR3 is TGTGCCAGCAGCCTAGTCTCACAGGGCAGAGATGGCTACACCTTC.

The genes are TRBV28 and TRBJ2-7; D gene unclear. V was trimmed by 3 bases and J by 2 bases, leaving 11 bases between them. This CDR3 is built from 14 residues. The germline V gene has CDR1 MDHEN and CDR2 SYDVKM. The CDR3 spells CASSLVGVPYEQYF. The CDR3 coding sequence is TGTGCCAGCAGTTTGGTGGGTGTTCCCTACGAGCAGTACTTC.

This chain connects TRBV4-1 to TRBJ1-2, with D perhaps matching TRBD1 (5 bases). Germline V lookup: CDR1 MGHRA, CDR2 YSYEKL. The CDR3 is 13 amino acids. The V end lost 4 bases, the J end lost 4 bases, and 10 bases lay between the germline ends. In nucleotides, the CDR3 is TGCGCCAGCAGCCCCTTAGGGGTCTATGGCTACACCTTC. Translating gives CASSPLGVYGYTF.

V and J are TRBV7-2 and TRBJ1-3; TRBD1 is a possible D gene (5 bases). Germline CDR1 SGHTA, CDR2 FQGNSA. The V and J ends lost 5 bases and 9 bases respectively, with 14 bases between them. The CDR3 extends over 13 amino acids. For the CDR3, the DNA is TGTGCCAGCAGCCAAAACTCAAGGGGCACCATATATTTT. It yields the protein CASSQNSRGTIYF.